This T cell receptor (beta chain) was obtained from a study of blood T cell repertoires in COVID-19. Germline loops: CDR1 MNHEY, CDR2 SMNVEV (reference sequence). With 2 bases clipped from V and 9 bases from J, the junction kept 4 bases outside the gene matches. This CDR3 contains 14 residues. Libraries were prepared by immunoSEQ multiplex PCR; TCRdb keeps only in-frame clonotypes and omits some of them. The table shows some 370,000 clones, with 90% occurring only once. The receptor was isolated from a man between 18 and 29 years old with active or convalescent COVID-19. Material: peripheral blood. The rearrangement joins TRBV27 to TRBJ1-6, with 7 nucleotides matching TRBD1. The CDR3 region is CASSLAGGGSPLHF. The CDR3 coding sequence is TGTGCCAGCAGTTTAGCAGGGGGTGGTTCACCCCTCCACTTT.